Included here is one TCR beta chain sequence, with context. Using immunoSEQ multiplex PCR, the repertoire was profiled, and TCRdb retains in-frame clones only, with some absent. The sample shows around 86,000 clones, 85% to 95% of them seen only once. These data are taken from a study of T cell changes during pregnancy in multiple sclerosis. Germline loops: CDR1 LNHNV, CDR2 YYDKDF (reference sequence). V lost 1 base and J lost 0, with 13 bases in between. The CDR3 totals 16 residues. This rearrangement joins TRBV15 to TRBJ2-7; the D gene is possibly TRBD2 (5 bases). The receptor comes from a female donor with multiple sclerosis, enrolled in a pregnancy study. This sample comprised peripheral blood, obtained in the first trimester of pregnancy. The CDR3 protein is CATSRARGAGSYEQYF. CDR3 bases: TGTGCCACCAGCAGAGCCCGGGGAGCAGGCTCCTACGAGCAGTACTTC. The entire variable domain, with the rest obtained from reference TRBV15 and TRBJ2-7, is as follows: DAMVIQNPRYQVTQFGKPVTLSCSQTLNHNVMYWYQQKSSQAPKLLFHYYDKDFNNEADTPDNFQSRRPNTSFCFLDIRSPGLGDTAMYLCATSRARGAGSYEQYFGPGTRLTVT.